This T cell receptor (beta chain) is drawn from a study of blood T cell repertoires in COVID-19. For the study at large: Material from acute and convalescent COVID-19 was sourced from the United States, Italy and Spain. In each case, the material was cDNA or gDNA derived from T cells, B-cell-depleted T cells, or PBMCs.

Per the study methods: Amplification of reference gene primers provided the estimated nucleated cell counts. Only in-frame clones appear in the TCRdb table, and some are missing; sequencing was by immunoSEQ multiplex PCR. V, J and clone size were drawn from that table, and D and trimming were deduced from the DNA. The sample comprises just under 65,000 clones, about 78% of which are singletons, and around half rests with the top ten. CDR3 size: 15 residues. J lost 4 bases, V lost 6 bases, and 6 bases had no gene match. In germline, CDR1 is MNHEY, CDR2 SVGAGI. The sequenced sample was peripheral blood. The genes are TRBV6-5 and TRBJ1-6, with TRBD1 identical over 7 bases. The TCR was taken from a woman older than 75 with acute or convalescent COVID-19. This chain's CDR3 is CASRDGTAYNSPLHF. CDR3 bases: TGTGCCAGCAGGGACGGGACAGCTTATAATTCACCCCTCCACTTT.